This T cell receptor (beta chain) was recorded in a study of post-analysis software for immune sequencing data. Study context: The cohort encompassed relapsing-remitting, secondary progressive and progressive-relapsing multiple sclerosis disease courses. Whole-study findings and limits: A handful of TRBV segments were more frequent in patients than controls; TRBV5-6, TRBV5-1 and TRBV20-1 belonged to this group. Strong co-clustering by F measure linked samples that shared a preparation batch.

This clonotype was detected a few times. Its antigen is not identified. Tagging with unique molecular identifiers was a feature of the TCR beta cDNA libraries. Between 1 and 10 million T cells gave rise to 450,000 to 650,000 cDNA molecules. MiXCR was run by TCRdb on the PCR reads, yielding one entry per CDR3 protein. The data contain hundreds of thousands of distinct CDR3 sequences, about 32% of them seen just once; the ten biggest clones take up around 0.56%. Germline CDR1 is LGHNA and CDR2 is YSLEER. CDR3 size: 14 residues. Trimming took off 1 base at V and 8 bases at J, with 13 bases between the two ends.

The genes are TRBV4-3 and TRBJ2-3; D call uncertain. This clonotype was obtained from a girl aged 10-17 years with multiple sclerosis. Sample: blood. CDR3 sequence: CASSQALRAGTQYF. CDR3 DNA: TGCGCCAGCAGCCAAGCATTACGAGCCGGTACGCAGTATTTT.